Listed here is a single T cell receptor beta chain. What it recognizes is unknown. This record comes from a study of blood T cells in healthy people across ages. A sample-barcoded 5' primer and a J-beta primer mix were used in a second PCR of about 7 to 12 cycles. One entry per CDR3 protein results from TCRdb running MiXCR on the 5' RACE reads. Found here are 850,000 to 1,000,000 distinct CDR3 sequences, roughly 48% of them singletons; the top ten hold 13%. Unmatched junction bases numbered 12, after V lost 2 bases and J lost 7 bases. The CDR3 is made up of 15 amino acids. CDR1 DFQATT and CDR2 SNEGSKA come from the germline V gene (reference sequence). Study findings and constraints: Comparison with aged donors showed that long-lived donors had more naive CD4+ cells and higher diversity. Getting older went along with TCR beta diversity per million T cells dropping roughly linearly.

Sample donors were healthy Caucasian individuals that came from Russia, aged 6 to 90. Total RNA extraction produced at least 5.5 micrograms (per sample) for the study. This receptor was obtained from a man aged 25-40 years in good health. The sequenced material came from blood. This chain uses TRBV20-1 with TRBJ1-2; 8 nucleotides line up with TRBD1. CDR3 residues: CSARPPGQGASGYTF. The CDR3 DNA follows: TGCAGTGCTAGACCCCCGGGCCAGGGGGCTTCTGGCTACACCTTC.